The clone carrying this TCR beta chain has ten or more counts. Its matching antigen is unknown. This sample was taken from a study of T-cell memory formation after mild COVID-19. Study results and caveats: While clones contracting from day 15 to 85 were balanced between CD4 and CD8, later expanders leaned CD4+.

TCRdb recomputed calls from the 5' RACE reads with MiXCR, one row per CDR3 protein. The sample has around 250,000 distinct CDR3 sequences; roughly a tenth are singletons. This receptor was identified in a man aged 18 to 35 who had mild COVID-19 (a few samples of this study predate the infection). Cell type and time point are not known. Sequencing was carried out using PBMCs or a T cell subset sorted from them (not recorded which).

In DNA, the CDR3 is TGTGCCAGCAGCCCATGGACAGGGACGATGAACTATGGCTACACCTTC. Protein: CASSPWTGTMNYGYTF. The chain uses TRBV9 and TRBJ1-2, with TRBD1 identical over 8 bases. J gave up 2 bases and V 4 bases, and 10 bases lay outside the gene matches. The CDR3 sequence is 16 residues long. Germline V CDR1 and CDR2: SGDLS, YYNGEE. The entire variable domain, with the rest obtained from reference TRBV9 and TRBJ1-2, is as follows: DSGVTQTPKHLITATGQRVTLRCSPRSGDLSVYWYQQSLDQGLQFLIQYYNGEERAKGNILERFSAQQFPDLHSELNLSSLELGDSALYFCASSPWTGTMNYGYTFGSGTRLTVV.